This T cell receptor beta chain appears in the sequencing data of a study of blood T cell repertoires in COVID-19. Study at large: T cells, B-cell-depleted T cells, or PBMCs supplied cDNA or gDNA.

The participants were between roughly 18 and 89 years old and came from fewer than 25 US areas. Original data processing: Reference gene primers were amplified, and this amplification served to estimate nucleated cell counts. Sequencing used immunoSEQ multiplex PCR; TCRdb keeps in-frame clones, though not all of them. Clone size and the V and J calls come from that table; the DNA yielded D and trimming. The data show roughly 170,000 clones, around 82% seen once. Germline-derived CDR1 and CDR2 are SGDLS and YYNGEE. This CDR3 has 15 residues. V lost 4 bases to trimming and J lost 2 bases; unmatched junction nucleotides: 7.

This clonotype originated in a woman between 50 and 59 years old in a cohort exposed to, infected with or recovered from COVID-19 (not recorded which). The V gene is TRBV9, the J gene TRBJ2-3, with TRBD1 identical over 7 bases. Input material: PBMCs or T cells enriched from blood (not recorded which). The CDR3 region has the DNA TGTGCCAGCAGCAAACGGGACAGATACACAGATACGCAGTATTTT. It codes for CASSKRDRYTDTQYF.